A few counts support the clone carrying this TCR beta chain. Its antigen is undetermined. These data originate in a study of OX40 agonist ivuxolimab in advanced cancers. V lost 6 bases, J lost 0 bases, and 4 bases stayed unmatched. Germline lookup yields CDR1 MRHNA and CDR2 SNTAGT. This CDR3 contains 14 residues. Study-level points and caveats: Low clonal expansion, among the lowest seen, marked partial responders at 0.1-3.0 mg/kg.

Some clones are missing from TCRdb's copy, which holds only in-frame ones; the method was immunoSEQ multiplex PCR. The table has 20,000 to 25,000 clones, roughly 82% seen once; the top ten hold roughly 25%. The chain is built from TRBV6-4 and TRBJ1-2; 7 nucleotides align to TRBD1. The sample here was CD4+ or CD8+ T cells sorted from blood, taken in a trial of the OX40 agonist ivuxolimab. This clonotype was obtained from an adult with an advanced solid tumor such as melanoma, head and neck, liver or kidney cancer. The DNA for the CDR3 is TGTGCCAGCAGCCCAGGGGGTTCTAACTATGGCTACACCTTC. Protein: CASSPGGSNYGYTF.